This T cell receptor (beta chain) is from a study of tumour-infiltrating T cells in Burkitt lymphoma. Overall study context: Survival, overall and progression-free, tracked with productive clonality.

This clone was observed once. V trimming: 4 bases; J trimming: 4 bases; junction bases outside the gene matches: 10. Per germline, CDR1 MGHRA and CDR2 YSYEKL. The CDR3 sequence is 17 residues long. Profiled with immunoSEQ multiplex PCR; TCRdb holds only in-frame clones, not every one. The table includes 14,000 or so clones, around 80% detected once. The sequence derives from a human donor with diffuse large B-cell lymphoma. The sample comprised tumor tissue. V usage is TRBV4-1 and J usage is TRBJ2-2, with 9 bases matching TRBD1. CDR3 residues: CASSPYTGGAGTGELFF. CDR3 DNA: TGCGCCAGCAGCCCCTATACAGGGGGCGCGGGCACCGGGGAGCTGTTTTTT.